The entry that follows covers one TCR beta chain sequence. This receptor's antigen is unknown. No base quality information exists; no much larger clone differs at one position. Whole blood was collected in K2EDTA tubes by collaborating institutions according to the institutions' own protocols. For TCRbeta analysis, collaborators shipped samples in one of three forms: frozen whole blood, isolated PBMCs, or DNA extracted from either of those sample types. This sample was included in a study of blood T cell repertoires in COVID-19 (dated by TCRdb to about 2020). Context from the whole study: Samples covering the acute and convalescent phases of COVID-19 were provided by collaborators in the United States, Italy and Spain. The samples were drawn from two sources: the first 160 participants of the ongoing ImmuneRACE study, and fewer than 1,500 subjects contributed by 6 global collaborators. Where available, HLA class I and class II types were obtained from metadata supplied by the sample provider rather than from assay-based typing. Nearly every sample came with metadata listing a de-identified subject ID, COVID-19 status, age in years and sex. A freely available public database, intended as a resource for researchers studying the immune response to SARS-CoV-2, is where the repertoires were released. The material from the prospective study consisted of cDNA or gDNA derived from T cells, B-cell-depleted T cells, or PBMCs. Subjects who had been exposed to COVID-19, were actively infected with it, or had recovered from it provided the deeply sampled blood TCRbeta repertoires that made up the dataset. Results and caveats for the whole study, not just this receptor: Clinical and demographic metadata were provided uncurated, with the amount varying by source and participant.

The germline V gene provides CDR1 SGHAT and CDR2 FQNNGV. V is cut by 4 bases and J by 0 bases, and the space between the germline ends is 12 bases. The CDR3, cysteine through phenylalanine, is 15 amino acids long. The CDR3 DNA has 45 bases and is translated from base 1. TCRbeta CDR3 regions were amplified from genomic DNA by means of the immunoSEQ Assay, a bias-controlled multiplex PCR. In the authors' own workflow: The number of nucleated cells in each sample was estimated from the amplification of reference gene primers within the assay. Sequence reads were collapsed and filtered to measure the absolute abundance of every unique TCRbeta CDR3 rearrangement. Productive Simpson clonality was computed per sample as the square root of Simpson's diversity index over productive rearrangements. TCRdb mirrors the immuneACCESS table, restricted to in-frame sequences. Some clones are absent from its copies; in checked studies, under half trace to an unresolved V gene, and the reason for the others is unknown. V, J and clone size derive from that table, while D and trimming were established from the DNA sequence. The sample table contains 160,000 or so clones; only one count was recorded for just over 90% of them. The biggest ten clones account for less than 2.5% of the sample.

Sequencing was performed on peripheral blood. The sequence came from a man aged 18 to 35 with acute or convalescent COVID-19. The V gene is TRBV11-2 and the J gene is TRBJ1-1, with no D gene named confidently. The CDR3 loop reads CASSSGWRLNTEAFF. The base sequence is TGTGCCAGCAGCTCGGGATGGCGTTTGAACACTGAAGCTTTCTTT.